Detailed here is one T cell receptor (beta chain). Trimming cost V 1 base and J 1 base, with 8 bases left between them. This CDR3 comprises 15 residues. From germline, CDR1 is LGHDT and CDR2 YNNKEL (reference sequence). The source of the sample is a study of T cell responses to AZD1222 COVID-19 vaccine. Libraries were prepared by immunoSEQ multiplex PCR; TCRdb keeps only in-frame clonotypes and omits some of them. The repertoire has roughly 100,000 clones, 88% of them found once; the top ten carry around 2.3%. Sequenced material: peripheral blood, taken on day 0 of AZD1222 vaccination. The chain links TRBV3-1 (or the pseudogene TRBV3-2) to TRBJ1-3; D not resolved. This TCR derives from an adult in good health. CDR3 bases: TGTGCCAGCAGCCAAGCACCCGATTCTGGAAACACCATATATTTT. As protein: CASSQAPDSGNTIYF.